Sequencing of this T cell receptor beta chain was carried out in a study of blood T cells in healthy people across ages (dated by TCRdb to between 2015 and 2016). Regarding the research as a whole: In model experiments, template switching captured roughly one uniquely barcoded TCR beta cDNA molecule for every two T cells. To avoid experimental bias, donors of different ages were distributed randomly across sequencing lanes. The donors were divided into four age groups: young (average around 16 years), middle-aged (under 40), aged (about 56) and long-lived (about 80). The study analyzed two additional independent replicas of 1 million unique cDNA reads from the same blood draw for two donors, one aged 18 to 30 and one aged 80 or older. To track age-related changes in TCR beta repertoire diversity, the study relied on deep sequencing normalized with unique cDNA molecular identifiers. Study-level results and caveats: Observed TCR beta diversity per million T cells fell roughly linearly with age, and a significant reduction was already apparent by age approximately 40. Because profiling used bulk unsorted PBMCs, naive and antigen-experienced compartments could not be compared conclusively. Because donor CMV infection status was unknown, age-related changes in expanded clonotypes were potentially confounded. Estimates of total diversity based on one million sequenced T cells were considered lower bounds and underestimates. The percentage of naive T cells measured by flow cytometry correlated strongly with observed TCR beta diversity. Compared with the aged group, the long-lived group had more naive CD4+ T cells, fewer expanded clones and increased TCR diversity, a pattern suggesting age selection.

Systemically healthy Caucasian individuals from Russia, 39 in total and aged about 6 to 95 years, were included as donors. About 10 milliliters of peripheral blood were collected from each donor into EDTA-treated Vacutainer tubes. Ficoll-Paque density-gradient centrifugation was used to isolate PBMCs, with at least 7 million per sample. Trizol reagent was used to extract total RNA from the PBMCs, yielding at least 5.5 micrograms per sample. The percentages of naive CD45RAhigh/CD27high T cells were determined by flow cytometry on a PBMC aliquot from every donor. Preparation of the library involved 5' RACE. TCRdb lists the instrument as Illumina HiSeq 2500. A second PCR of roughly 6 to 11 cycles was performed with a sample-barcoded 5' primer and a J-beta primer mix. A template-switch 5' adaptor carrying 12 random nucleotides introduced a unique molecular identifier onto each TCR beta cDNA molecule. Each sample yielded at least 3 million CDR3-containing paired-end reads. All of the RNA was converted into first-strand cDNA using the Mint cDNA synthesis kit, with a TRBC-specific oligonucleotide serving as the primer. After uracil-DNA glycosylase treatment, a first 18-cycle PCR used universal primers M1SS and BC2_uni_R on all cDNA. The original methods were these. Each sample was normalized by randomly selecting 1 million high-quality reads, each carrying a distinct molecular identifier. Reads sharing molecular identifiers were discarded rather than binned into consensus sequences. MiTCR, set to a Q25 quality threshold and the strictest error-elimination algorithm, was used for CDR3 identification, clonotype clustering and error correction. Lower-bound total TCR beta diversity was estimated with a nonparametric unseen species model using Euler transformation. Through fastp at Q25 and MiXCR, TCRdb rebuilt clones from the public reads, retaining in-frame beta chains. Rows are unified per CDR3 protein, each entry keeping the most common DNA and genes. The V and J calls were not made by the authors but by TCRdb's processing. Present in this sample are around 1,600,000 distinct CDR3 sequences, approximately 39% of which were seen just once. About 4% of the sample is held by the ten biggest clonotypes.

Regarding this clonotype: The antigen this receptor binds is unknown. Its ends do not fully match the called genes, so a read error is possible.

CDR3 length: 13 amino acids, cysteine to phenylalanine. Only the CDR3 DNA is retained, 39 bases long and in frame from the first base. CDR1 and CDR2 are read off the germline V gene (reference sequence) as PRHDT and FYEKMQ. The chain is encoded by TRBV13 joined to TRBJ1-2; too little of a D gene remains to name it. The sequence was obtained from a young woman in good health. Sample: blood. DNA sequence: TGTGCCAGCAGCTTAGCTGGAGGCGGTGGCTGCACCTTC. Its translation is CASSLAGGGGCTF.